Included here is one T cell receptor (beta chain) sequence, with context. The gene names given are mouse names. With the read ending 1 residue before the CDR3 end, the germline J gene is used to fill in that end. This sample is drawn from a study of tissue T cells after allogeneic stem cell transplantation. Noted time point: mouse harvest day 7 after allogeneic transplant. Tail vein injection delivered 10^7 T-cell-depleted bone marrow cells and 10^6 splenic CD5+ T cells. Trimming cost V 2 bases and J 0 bases, with 5 bases left between them. The germline CDR1 and CDR2 sequences are SGHSN and HYEKVE. The CDR3 has 13 amino acids. TCRdb's table, derived via immunoSEQ multiplex PCR, lists solely in-frame clones and lacks some. The repertoire has around 5,900 clones, under 55% of them found once; the top ten carry approximately 10%.

The chain is built from TRBV12-1 and TRBJ2-3, with no clear D. The TCR was taken from a female BALB/c mouse given C57BL/6 T cells with graft-versus-host disease after an allogeneic hematopoietic cell transplant. Material for sequencing was gut tissue. The CDR3 region is CASSHSSAETLYF. The DNA read from the CDR3 is TGTGCCAGCTCTCACTCTAGTGCAGAAACGCTGTAT.